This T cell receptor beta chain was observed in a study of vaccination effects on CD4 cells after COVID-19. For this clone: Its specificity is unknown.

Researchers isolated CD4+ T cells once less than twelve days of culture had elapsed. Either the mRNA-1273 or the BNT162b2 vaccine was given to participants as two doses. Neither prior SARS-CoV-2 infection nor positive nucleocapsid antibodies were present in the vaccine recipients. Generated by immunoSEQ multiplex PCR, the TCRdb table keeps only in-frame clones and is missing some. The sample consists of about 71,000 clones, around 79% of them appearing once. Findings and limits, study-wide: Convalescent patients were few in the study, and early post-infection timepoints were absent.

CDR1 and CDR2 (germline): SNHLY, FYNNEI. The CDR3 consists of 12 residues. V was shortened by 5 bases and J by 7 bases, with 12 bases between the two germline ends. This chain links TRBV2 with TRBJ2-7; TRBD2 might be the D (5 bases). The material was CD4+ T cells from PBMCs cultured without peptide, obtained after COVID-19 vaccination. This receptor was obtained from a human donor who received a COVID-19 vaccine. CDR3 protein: CASSPTTEEQYV. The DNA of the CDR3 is TGTGCCAGCAGTCCGACTACTGAAGAGCAGTACGTC.